Sequencing of this T cell receptor beta chain was carried out in a study of read filtering for tumor transcriptome and immune sequencing (dated by TCRdb to the early 2020s). Broadly, across the study: The cohort had roughly 17 male and some 15 female patients with a mean age of roughly 70 years, ranging from roughly 45 to 80. Per sample, about 4.05 to 10.27 million TCR-region mapped reads were obtained with IR-seq, compared with only about 80 to 1,400 with RNA-seq. The study compared TCR repertoires from targeted immune repertoire sequencing and bulk whole-transcriptome sequencing run on the same bone marrow samples. By revised international staging, roughly 8 patients were R-ISS I, some 16 were R-ISS II and over five were R-ISS III. One of the main goals was to work out a read-filtering strategy for immune repertoire data, in particular whether clonotypes backed by only a single read should be removed. After DNase treatment, whole-transcriptome libraries were prepared with the TruSeq RNA Access Library Prep Kit. Study-wide findings and limitations: Single-read clonotypes made up roughly 85% of clonotypes but only about 4% of total reads in IR-seq, compared with 65% to 75% of clonotypes and 44.6% of reads in RNA-seq. The sorted CD138-negative fraction was not purified T cells but a mixed bone marrow immune population. The correlation between IR-seq and RNA-seq shared clonotype proportions rose when single-read clonotypes were removed. Compared with RNA-seq, IR-seq captured clonotypes at much greater depth and more reliably, and a smaller IR-seq throughput was enough to identify most of the shared clonotypes.

Concerning this clonotype: No cognate antigen has been identified for it. Possible read error: a much larger clone is one base away.

Each patient had bone marrow sampled at the time of active disease. Bone marrow mononuclear cells were isolated by Ficoll-Hypaque density gradient centrifugation. Myeloma plasma cells were removed and CD138-negative cells were obtained by negative selection following labeling with CD138 magnetic microbeads on a MACS separator. The purity of the isolated cells was checked by flow cytometry with CD138 antibodies on an Attune NxT. TRIzol reagent was used to extract total RNA, and a NanoDrop spectrophotometer was used to quantify the extracted RNA. For each patient, the CD138-negative bone marrow sample underwent paired RNA-seq and IR-seq. Starting from roughly 410 ng RNA, TCR libraries were constructed with the Immunoverse kit using molecular barcoded adaptors that cover the alpha/delta and beta/gamma chains. TCR library preparation used the same RNA that went into transcriptome sequencing. Sequencing of TCR libraries was carried out on an Illumina HiSeq 4000 with 2 x 150 cycles. The paper's data handling went like this. Using MiXCR, which included quality filtering and error correction, TCR reads were aligned to human V, D, J and C references and then assembled into CDR3 clonotypes. The tcR package in R was used for analysis of clonotype counts and gene usage diversity. For inspection of raw mapping reads, RNA-seq reads were mapped by STAR aligner version 2.5.3a onto GRCh37 of the human genome. To test how sequencing depth affects detected clonotypes, IR-seq fastq files were randomly downsampled with Seqtk 1.3. In TCRdb, the public reads were trimmed at Q25 with fastp and aligned with MiXCR, with productive beta chains retained. CDR3 protein duplicates are merged, each entry listing the most common genes and DNA. TCRdb, rather than the study authors, made the V and J calls. The sample table records around 41,000 distinct CDR3 sequences; 14% of these occur just once. In total, the top ten clones hold roughly 18% of the sample.

CDR1 and CDR2 are read off the germline V gene as MNHEY and SVGAGI. The CDR3 has 12 amino acids, counting the end cysteine and phenylalanine. Only CDR3 DNA remains: 36 bases, in frame from the first base. The trim is 0 bases for V and 15 bases for J, with a gap of 12 bases between the germline ends. Sequencing input: a population of CD138-negative cells sorted from bone marrow. The sample's cell subset or site label, in plain terms: bone marrow mononuclear cells depleted of CD138+ plasma/myeloma cells by negative magnetic selection. The source is a donor at least 40 years old with multiple myeloma. In this chain, TRBV6-5 is recombined with TRBJ1-3, with the D segment identity uncertain. The CDR3 region reads CASSYSPEVPYF. The DNA sequence reads TGTGCCAGCAGTTACTCGCCAGAGGTCCCATATTTT.